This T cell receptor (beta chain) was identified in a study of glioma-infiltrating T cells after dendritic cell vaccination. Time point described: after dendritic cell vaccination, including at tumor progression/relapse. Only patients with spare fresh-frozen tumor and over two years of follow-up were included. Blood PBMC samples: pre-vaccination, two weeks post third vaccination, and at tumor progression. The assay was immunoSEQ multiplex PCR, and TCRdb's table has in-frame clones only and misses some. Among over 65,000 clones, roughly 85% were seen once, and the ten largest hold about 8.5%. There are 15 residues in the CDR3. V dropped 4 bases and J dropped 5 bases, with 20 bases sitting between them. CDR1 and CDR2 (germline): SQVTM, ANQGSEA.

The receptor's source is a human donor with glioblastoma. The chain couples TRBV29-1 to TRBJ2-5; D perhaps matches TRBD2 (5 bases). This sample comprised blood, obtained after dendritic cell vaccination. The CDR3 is CSVARNRDPSETQYF. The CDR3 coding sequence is TGCAGCGTTGCCAGAAACCGGGATCCCTCGGAGACCCAGTACTTC.